This passage covers 27 T cell receptor beta chains from one sample sequenced in a study of CD8 T cells in ankylosing spondylitis. Each CDR3 protein is one row after TCRdb ran MiXCR on the 5' RACE reads. The sample has roughly 130,000 distinct CDR3 sequences, 12% to 15% seen once. Specimen: blood, either unsorted or a sorted T cell fraction (not recorded which). These TCRs come from a female donor with ankylosing spondylitis or in good health (not recorded which).

This clonotype has ten or more counts. This chain uses TRBV20-1 with TRBJ1-3; D remains unclear. The length of the CDR3 is 12 residues. The V end lost 6 bases, the J end lost 0 bases, and 6 bases lay between the germline ends. Germline V gene lookup returns CDR1 DFQATT and CDR2 SNEGSKA (reference sequence). Here the CDR3 reads CSAGGSGNTIYF. In DNA, the CDR3 is TGCAGTGCAGGCGGCTCTGGAAACACCATATATTTT.

The chain has TRBV12-3 or TRBV12-4 and TRBJ2-1; D is undetermined. This CDR3 contains 11 residues. V lost 6 bases and J lost 8, with 8 bases in between. CDR3: CASSHGDEQFF. The CDR3 coding sequence is TGTGCCAGCAGCCACGGAGATGAGCAGTTCTTC.

A few counts support this clonotype. J is TRBJ1-5 and V is TRBV12-3 or TRBV12-4; maybe TRBD1 (5 bases). This CDR3 is built from 15 residues. The germline V and J ends were trimmed by 5 bases and 0 bases, with 11 bases remaining between them. This CDR3 is CASSTGGVSNQPQHF. The CDR3 DNA is TGTGCCAGCAGTACCGGAGGGGTTAGCAATCAGCCCCAGCATTTT.

The chain carries TRBV5-1 and TRBJ2-3; D could derive from TRBD1 or TRBD2 (6 bases each). V lost 0 bases and J lost 5, with 13 bases in between. The CDR3 length is 15 residues. Looked up from germline, CDR1 is SGHRS and CDR2 is YFSETQ. The CDR3 region has the DNA TGCGCCAGCAGCTTGGAGGGGGGCGCGGGAGATACGCAGTATTTT. Translating gives CASSLEGGAGDTQYF.

V is TRBV7-2 and J is TRBJ2-7; weak D call: TRBD2 (5 bases). The germline V and J ends were trimmed by 7 bases and 7 bases, with 14 bases remaining between them. The CDR3 extends over 12 amino acids. CDR1 is SGHTA and CDR2 is FQGNSA in the germline V gene. The CDR3 loop reads CASTAGLGEQYF. In DNA, the CDR3 is TGTGCCAGCACCGCCGGACTGGGGGAGCAGTACTTC. Based on the CDR3 plus reference TRBV7-2 and TRBJ2-7, the full variable domain is GAGVSQSPSNKVTEKGKDVELRCDPISGHTALYWYRQSLGQGLEFLIYFQGNSAPDKSGLPSDRFSAERTGGSVSTLTIQRTQQEDSAVYLCASTAGLGEQYFGPGTRLTVT.

This clonotype was counted ten times or more. J is TRBJ2-1 and V is TRBV10-3; a weak D match, TRBD2 (6 bases). V was shortened by 1 base and J by 7 bases, with 20 bases between the two germline ends. Germline V gene sequence: CDR1 ENHRY, CDR2 SYGVKD. There are 17 residues in the CDR3. Here the CDR3 reads CAISEWDGGLLGNEQFF. Here the CDR3 DNA reads TGTGCCATCAGTGAGTGGGACGGAGGACTACTAGGAAATGAGCAGTTCTTC.

This clonotype was detected only a few times. This chain links TRBV12-3 or TRBV12-4 with TRBJ1-2; no clear D. This CDR3 contains 13 residues. Trimming left V 2 bases short and J 8 bases short, with 12 bases between. The chain's CDR3 is CASSLIGQLGYTF. CDR3 coding DNA: TGTGCCAGCAGTTTAATAGGCCAGTTAGGCTACACCTTC.

The chain is built from TRBV3-1 and TRBJ2-1; 9 nucleotides agree with TRBD2. Germline lookup yields CDR1 LGHDT and CDR2 YNNKEL (reference sequence). Germline trimming cut 3 bases from V and 6 bases from J; bases unmatched to any gene: 9. This CDR3 is 16 amino acids long. As DNA, the CDR3 is TGTGCCAGCAGCCACCTGTCCGGGACTAGCACCAATGAGCAGTTCTTC. This encodes CASSHLSGTSTNEQFF.

The V call is TRBV5-4, the J call TRBJ2-1; no firm D call. V was cut by 3 bases and J by 15 bases, with 16 bases left in between. This CDR3 region has 12 residues. From germline, CDR1 is SGHNT and CDR2 YYREEE (reference sequence). DNA for the CDR3: TGTGCCAGCAGCTCTCATAGAAATGACTCGTTCTTC. Translating it yields CASSSHRNDSFF.

The chain carries TRBV20-1 and TRBJ2-2; D call uncertain. V was clipped by 3 bases and J by 0 bases, with 11 bases between them. CDR3 length: 15 residues. Germline loops: CDR1 DFQATT, CDR2 SNEGSKA (reference sequence). The CDR3 nucleotides are TGCAGTGCTAGGCATCAAGCGCCGAACACCGGGGAGCTGTTTTTT. Translated: CSARHQAPNTGELFF.

This clonotype showed up many times. The rearrangement uses TRBV28 and TRBJ2-5; TRBD1 aligns across 7 bases. The V and J ends lost 4 bases and 5 bases, in that order; junction bases with no gene match: 10. The germline V gene encodes CDR1 MDHEN and CDR2 SYDVKM. CDR3 length: 15 residues. The CDR3 DNA is TGTGCCAGCAGTTCGACAGGGATTATGGTGGAGACCCAGTACTTC. Translated: CASSSTGIMVETQYF.

V usage is TRBV9 and J usage is TRBJ2-1; D may be TRBD1 (6 bases). The CDR3 is 15 amino acids. Germline V gene data show CDR1 as SGDLS and CDR2 as YYNGEE. The V and J ends lost 1 base and 5 bases respectively, with 13 bases between them. CDR3 in amino acids: CASSVQGSTHNEQFF. In nucleotides, the CDR3 is TGTGCCAGCAGCGTACAGGGGAGCACTCACAATGAGCAGTTCTTC.

This clonotype was seen a few times. This chain connects TRBV11-2 to TRBJ2-4, with D hard to call. The CDR3 consists of 14 residues. CDR1 and CDR2 (germline): SGHAT, FQNNGV. The germline V and J ends were trimmed by 6 bases and 1 base, with 10 bases remaining between them. The CDR3 DNA is TGTGCCAGCAGACAACATCTGGCCAAAAACATTCAGTACTTC. Its translation: CASRQHLAKNIQYF.

Ten or more counts support this clonotype. V usage is TRBV10-3 and J usage is TRBJ1-1; possible D gene TRBD1, 5 bases. There are 13 residues in the CDR3. With 7 bases removed from V and 5 bases from J, the gap between germline ends came to 14 bases. The germline gives CDR1 ENHRY, CDR2 SYGVKD. CDR3 sequence: CAINGMGDTEAFF. The CDR3 DNA reads TGTGCCATCAATGGTATGGGGGATACTGAAGCTTTCTTT.

The chain employs TRBV2 and TRBJ2-7; TRBD1 matches 8 bases. Germline CDR1 SNHLY, CDR2 FYNNEI. V trimming: 5 bases; J trimming: 6 bases; junction bases outside the gene matches: 6. The CDR3 sequence is 13 residues long. This CDR3 is CASSPITGGEQYF. The CDR3 DNA reads TGTGCCAGCAGTCCGATCACAGGGGGCGAGCAGTACTTC.

Ten or more counts support this clonotype. The V gene is TRBV12-3 or TRBV12-4, the J gene TRBJ2-3; 7 bases are a match to TRBD1. This CDR3 is built from 15 residues. Trimming removed 7 bases from V and 6 bases from J; junction bases left unmatched: 13. Here the CDR3 reads CASKIGTAIGDTQYF. As DNA, the CDR3 is TGTGCCAGCAAGATCGGGACAGCGATAGGGGATACGCAGTATTTT.

This clonotype was seen ten or more times. V gene TRBV5-1 combines with J gene TRBJ2-7, with D maybe TRBD2 (6 bases). The CDR3 is 15 amino acids. Germline loops: CDR1 SGHRS, CDR2 YFSETQ. V was pared by 1 base and J by 0 bases, with 11 bases between. The CDR3, as DNA: TGCGCCAGCAGCTTGAGGGACTTAAACTCCTACGAGCAGTACTTC. The encoded protein is CASSLRDLNSYEQYF.

The table lists this clonotype with many counts. CDR3 DNA: TGCGCCAGCAGCCAAGTTGGGGGGGCCACCGGGGAGCTGTTTTTT. It translates to CASSQVGGATGELFF. J is TRBJ2-2 and V is TRBV4-1; a weak D match, TRBD2 (7 bases). Germline values: CDR1 MGHRA, CDR2 YSYEKL. This CDR3 region has 15 residues. V dropped 1 base and J dropped 4 bases, with 10 bases sitting between them.

Written as DNA, the CDR3 is TGCAGCGTTAGAAAGGATACTGAGCAGTTCTTC. Amino acids: CSVRKDTEQFF. The chain links TRBV29-1 to TRBJ2-1; D is unclear. Germline values: CDR1 SQVTM, CDR2 ANQGSEA. The CDR3 spans 11 residues. Trimming removed 5 bases from V and 9 bases from J, with 11 bases in between.

This clonotype was counted ten times or more. The CDR3 loop is CSARDSGGVGELFF. The CDR3, as DNA: TGCAGTGCTAGAGATAGCGGGGGAGTCGGGGAGCTGTTTTTT. The V and J genes are TRBV20-1 and TRBJ2-2; the match to TRBD2 covers 9 bases. CDR3 size: 14 residues. Germline assignment: CDR1 DFQATT and CDR2 SNEGSKA (reference sequence). V gave up 0 bases and J gave up 7 bases; unmatched junction bases: 3.

J is TRBJ1-1 and V is TRBV20-1; 12 bases align to TRBD1. The CDR3 totals 17 residues. V was pared by 3 bases and J by 3 bases, with 11 bases of the junction left unmatched. Germline-derived CDR1 and CDR2 are DFQATT and SNEGSKA (reference sequence). Written as DNA, the CDR3 is TGCAGTGCTAGGCCCCCGGGACAGGGGGCATGGTACACTGAAGCTTTCTTT. Amino acid sequence: CSARPPGQGAWYTEAFF.

This clonotype was detected ten times or more. CDR3 region: CASSPGQGNYEQYF. CDR3 bases: TGTGCCAGCAGCCCGGGACAGGGGAACTACGAGCAGTACTTC. This chain links TRBV3-1 with TRBJ2-7, with 10 bases matching TRBD1. This CDR3 is 14 amino acids long. Trimming removed 4 bases from V and 3 bases from J; junction bases left unmatched: 3. Germline V gene data show CDR1 as LGHDT and CDR2 as YNNKEL (reference sequence).

This clonotype was observed many times. The chain links TRBV12-3 or TRBV12-4 to TRBJ2-1; 7 bases are shared with TRBD2. The CDR3 runs 16 residues. The trim removed 2 bases at V and 7 bases at J, leaving 11 bases unmatched. This CDR3 is CASSLMGGRRENEQFF. The CDR3 nucleotides read TGTGCCAGCAGTTTAATGGGCGGTCGGCGGGAGAATGAGCAGTTCTTC.

CDR3 bases: TGTGCCAGCAGTCGACAGGGGTGGGAGCAGTACTTC. Residues: CASSRQGWEQYF. The rearrangement uses TRBV12-3 or TRBV12-4 and TRBJ2-7, with TRBD1 matching over 8 bases. Trimming took 5 bases from V and 7 from J; bases not matched to a gene: 4. CDR3 length equals 12 residues.

This clonotype was observed at least ten times. The CDR3 DNA reads TGTGCCAGCAGCTTGGATGTGGGGGCCTCCGGTGAGCAGTTCTTC. This translates into CASSLDVGASGEQFF. The gene calls are TRBV5-5 and TRBJ2-1, with D perhaps TRBD1 (6 bases). V dropped 0 bases and J dropped 9 bases, with 16 bases sitting between them. Germline CDR1 is SGHKS and CDR2 is YYEKEE (reference sequence). The CDR3 contains 15 residues.

This clonotype showed up just a few times. The chain employs TRBV18 and TRBJ1-1; the match to TRBD1 covers 7 bases. The CDR3 has 15 residues. V was pared by 3 bases and J by 4 bases, with 8 bases of the junction left unmatched. Looked up from germline, CDR1 is KGHSH and CDR2 is LQKENI. CDR3 sequence reads: CASSPIQGMGTEAFF. CDR3 bases: TGTGCCAGCTCACCGATACAGGGGATGGGCACTGAAGCTTTCTTT.

This chain uses TRBV18 with TRBJ2-2; perhaps TRBD1 as D (5 bases). This CDR3 contains 14 residues. CDR1 KGHSH and CDR2 LQKENI come from the germline V gene. The germline V and J ends were trimmed by 4 bases and 2 bases, with 8 bases remaining between them. The CDR3 sequence is CASSLQDNTGELFF. The CDR3 coding sequence is TGTGCCAGCTCACTACAGGACAACACCGGGGAGCTGTTTTTT.